This is a list of T cell receptor beta chains from one sample in a study of blood T cell repertoires in COVID-19. The repertoire was sequenced with immunoSEQ multiplex PCR; TCRdb's copy has only in-frame clones and lacks some. The sample holds around 260,000 clones, about 88% seen once. The sequenced sample was peripheral blood. These receptors all come from a man aged 25 to 40 with active or convalescent COVID-19. CDR3s include the opening cysteine and the closing phenylalanine or tryptophan. Fields, in order: J gene, D gene, V gene, clone size, CDR3 DNA, CDR3 protein. A D gene is named only where the DNA matches it firmly. Expanded clones are given a class, and other clones once, few, many or no size at all.

TRBJ2-7 | TRBD1 | TRBV5-1 | - | TGCGCCAGCTCCACGGGACAGGGGAAAATAGAGCAGTACTTC | CASSTGQGKIEQYF
TRBJ2-5 | - | TRBV5-4 | - | TGTGCCAGCAGCTTCAGGCAGGGAGAGACCCAGTACTTC | CASSFRQGETQYF
TRBJ2-1 | TRBD2 | TRBV4-3 | - | TGCGCCAGCAGCCAATCAAACGCGGGGGGGCGTGGAAATGAGCAGTTCTTC | CASSQSNAGGRGNEQFF
TRBJ2-2 | - | TRBV6-5 | - | TGTGCCAGCAGTTACGCCAGGGGACACACCGGGGAGCTGTTTTTT | CASSYARGHTGELFF
TRBJ2-3 | TRBD2 | TRBV6-5 | - | TGTGCCAGCAGTAGGGCGGGGGGGAGCACAGATACGCAGTATTTT | CASSRAGGSTDTQYF
TRBJ1-5 | - | TRBV27 | - | TGTGCCAGCAGTTTATATGGGCTCAGCAATCAGCCCCAGCATTTT | CASSLYGLSNQPQHF
TRBJ2-7 | TRBD2 | TRBV9 | - | TGTGCCAGCAGCGTAGGTAGCGGGGGGCCGATAAGAGAGCAGTACTTC | CASSVGSGGPIREQYF
TRBJ1-5 | TRBD1 | TRBV7-2 | - | TGTGCCAGCAGCCAAGCGACAGGGATTGGCAATCAGCCCCAGCATTTT | CASSQATGIGNQPQHF
TRBJ2-3 | TRBD2 | TRBV10-1 | once | TGCGCCAGCAGTGATCCTAGCGGGGGGGGCACAGATACGCAGTATTTT | CASSDPSGGGTDTQYF
TRBJ2-3 | - | TRBV3-1/TRBV3-2 | - | TGTGCCAGCAGCCAAACGGTGGTTACGCAGTATTTT | CASSQTVVTQYF
TRBJ2-4 | - | TRBV6-5 | - | TGTGCCAGCAGTTACGAAGGGCAGGGCAAAAACATTCAGTACTTC | CASSYEGQGKNIQYF
TRBJ1-6 | TRBD1 | TRBV9 | - | TGTGCCAGCAGCGTAGGTGCAGGGGGATCCTATAATTCACCCCTCCACTTT | CASSVGAGGSYNSPLHF
TRBJ1-1 | - | TRBV11-2 | - | TGTGCCAGCAGTTCAGTGGTTTCGGGGAGGCCTGAAGCTTTCTTT | CASSSVVSGRPEAFF
TRBJ1-2 | - | TRBV9 | - | TGTGCCAGCAGCGTAAGAGATCTCTATGGCTACACCTTC | CASSVRDLYGYTF